This T cell receptor (beta chain) comes out of a study of OX40 agonist ivuxolimab in advanced cancers. Whole-study context: Each dose-escalation patient presented with hepatocellular carcinoma, melanoma, renal cell or head and neck cancer.

Data came from immunoSEQ multiplex PCR; TCRdb stores just in-frame clones and leaves some out. This table has 70,000 to 95,000 clones, 80% to 95% appearing once. CDR3 size: 15 residues. From germline, CDR1 is LNHDA and CDR2 SQIVND (reference sequence). V dropped 1 base and J dropped 6; count of bases not matched to a gene: 7. On this clone itself: What it binds is not known.

Sampling of blood occurred at baseline, cycle 4 day 1, and cycle 7 day 1. Overall study findings and caveats: The investigators did not determine what antigen specificity the expanded peripheral T cells had. Some of the nonresponding patients also showed low levels of normalized T-cell clonal expansion.

This TCR was sampled from an adult with an advanced solid tumor such as melanoma, head and neck, liver or kidney cancer. Sequences were derived from CD4+ or CD8+ T cells sorted from blood, sampled in a trial of the OX40 agonist ivuxolimab. The chain uses TRBV19 and TRBJ1-1; the match to TRBD1 covers 8 bases. The CDR3 loop is CASSIGPSTGAEAFF. CDR3 bases: TGTGCCAGTAGTATAGGGCCCTCGACAGGGGCTGAAGCTTTCTTT.